This T cell receptor (beta chain) was captured in a study of blood T cell repertoires in COVID-19 (dated by TCRdb to the early 2020s). Looking at the study overall: Collaborator samples came from the United States, Italy and Spain and covered acute and convalescent phases of COVID-19. Where available, HLA class I and class II types were obtained from metadata supplied by the sample provider rather than from assay-based typing. Sample metadata almost always included a de-identified subject ID, COVID-19 status, age in years and sex. The prospective study material was composed of cDNA or gDNA derived from T cells, B-cell-depleted T cells, or PBMCs. Samples were obtained from the ongoing ImmuneRACE study (first 160 participants) and from about 1,300 subjects provided by 6 global collaborators. The repertoires were made available in a free public database intended to serve as a resource for research on the immune response to SARS-CoV-2. Deeply sampled blood TCRbeta repertoires from subjects exposed to, actively infected with, or recovered from COVID-19 were included in the dataset. Results and caveats for the whole study, not just this receptor: The amount of clinical and demographic metadata varied by source and participant and was provided uncurated.

Whole blood was collected in K2EDTA tubes by collaborating institutions according to the institutions' own protocols. For TCRbeta analysis, collaborators shipped samples as frozen whole blood, isolated PBMCs, or DNA extracted from either of those sample types. TCRbeta CDR3 regions were amplified from genomic DNA by means of the immunoSEQ Assay, a bias-controlled multiplex PCR. In the source study's methods: The number of nucleated cells in each sample was estimated by amplification of reference gene primers within the assay. Sequence reads were collapsed and filtered to measure the absolute abundance of every unique TCRbeta CDR3 rearrangement. Productive Simpson clonality was computed per sample as the square root of Simpson's diversity index over productive rearrangements. Not all clones reach the TCRdb copy of this immuneACCESS table, which keeps in-frame sequences only. Checked studies attribute under half of the gap to unresolved V genes and leave the rest unexplained. The V and J calls and the clone size are those of that table, but D and trimming were determined from the DNA. This sample holds 60,000 to 70,000 clones; roughly four fifths were observed only once. The leading ten clones occupy 4.5% of the sample.

The germline V gene specifies SGDLS as CDR1 and YYNGEE as CDR2. Ends trimmed: V by 0 bases, J by 7 bases; bases unmatched to a gene: 9. Counted from cysteine to phenylalanine, this CDR3 has 17 amino acids. The only DNA kept is the CDR3, 51 bases in frame from the first base. Of note for this clone: It has no known antigen specificity. No base quality values were provided; no much bigger clone lies one nucleotide off.

Sequencing was done on a sample of peripheral blood. This TCR was sampled from an older woman with acute or convalescent COVID-19. The rearranged chain carries TRBV9 and TRBJ2-2; 10 bases in between match TRBD2. At the DNA level, the sequence is TGTGCCAGCAGCGTAGGGCTAGCGGGGGCACTTCACGGGGAGCTGTTTTTT. Translated, this is CASSVGLAGALHGELFF. Full variable domain (CDR3 extended with the reference TRBV9 and TRBJ2-2 proteins): DSGVTQTPKHLITATGQRVTLRCSPRSGDLSVYWYQQSLDQGLQFLIQYYNGEERAKGNILERFSAQQFPDLHSELNLSSLELGDSALYFCASSVGLAGALHGELFFGEGSRLTVL.